The 16 T cell receptor beta chains listed next were all sequenced from one sample in a study of T cell clones after liver transplantation. This table comes from immunoSEQ multiplex PCR, and its TCRdb copy is limited to in-frame clones, with some not included. This table has roughly 56,000 clones, 55% to 85% appearing once. Sequenced material: CD4+ T cells from blood, taken less than 70 months after liver transplant. The receptors shown here come from a human patient who received a liver transplant. The graft donor may have contributed some T cells.

By share, this clone counts as medium-sized (0.01 to 0.1%). The chain has TRBV27 and TRBJ2-1; maybe TRBD1 (5 bases). Germline V CDR1 and CDR2: MNHEY, SMNVEV (reference sequence). Trimming removed 5 bases from V and 5 bases from J, with 16 bases in between. The CDR3 runs to 15 residues. As DNA, the CDR3 is TGTGCCAGCAGTCCCCGAAGGGGCATCGACAATGAGCAGTTCTTC. This gives the protein CASSPRRGIDNEQFF.

The V gene is TRBV6-6, the J gene TRBJ1-6, with D tentatively TRBD1 (6 bases). V lost 7 bases and J lost 5, with 12 bases in between. The germline CDR1 and CDR2 sequences are MNHNY and SVGAGI (reference sequence). The CDR3 covers 14 residues. The CDR3 region is CASTIGTNNSPLHF. The CDR3 nucleotides are TGTGCCAGCACCATAGGGACAAATAATTCACCCCTCCACTTT.

The CDR3, as DNA: TGCGCCAGCAGCCAGAGAAACCAAGGGACAGGGAGGACCGGGGAGCTGTTTTTT. Translation gives CASSQRNQGTGRTGELFF. This chain connects TRBV4-1 to TRBJ2-2, with 9 bases matching TRBD1. The V segment lost 3 bases and the J segment 5 bases; nucleotides outside the gene matches: 13. The germline gives CDR1 MGHRA, CDR2 YSYEKL. CDR3 length equals 18 residues.

The chain recombines TRBV5-5 with TRBJ2-7, with D tentatively TRBD2 (5 bases). V lost 0 bases and J lost 6, with 16 bases in between. Germline V gene sequence: CDR1 SGHKS, CDR2 YYEKEE (reference sequence). This CDR3 contains 15 residues. The CDR3 DNA follows: TGTGCCAGCAGCTTGGTCCGGCAAGCCCGGGGCGAGCAGTACTTC. This encodes CASSLVRQARGEQYF.

This chain joins TRBV18 and TRBJ2-1, with 9 bases fitting TRBD1. The CDR3 loop spans 14 amino acids. Germline CDR1 and CDR2: KGHSH and LQKENI. V gave up 3 bases and J gave up 3 bases; unmatched junction bases: 0. The CDR3 DNA reads as TGTGCCAGCTCACCGGGACAGGGCTACAATGAGCAGTTCTTC. Translating it yields CASSPGQGYNEQFF.

This sequence joins TRBV28 and TRBJ1-3; D is unclear. The CDR3 sequence is 16 residues long. CDR1 and CDR2 from the germline V gene are MDHEN and SYDVKM. Trimming removed 5 bases from V and 0 bases from J, with 14 bases in between. Here the CDR3 DNA reads TGTGCCAGCAGTCCCCCACGTATTATCTCTGGAAACACCATATATTTT. Translating it yields CASSPPRIISGNTIYF. Using reference TRBV28 and TRBJ1-3 for the parts outside the CDR3, the full variable domain is DVKVTQSSRYLVKRTGEKVFLECVQDMDHENMFWYRQDPGLGLRLIYFSYDVKMKEKGDIPEGYSVSREKKERFSLILESASTNQTSMYLCASSPPRIISGNTIYFGEGSWLTVV.

The rearrangement joins TRBV28 to TRBJ2-1; 8 bases agree with TRBD1. From germline, CDR1 is MDHEN and CDR2 SYDVKM. Losses at the gene ends were 3 bases for V and 1 base for J; bases not matched to a gene: 8. The CDR3 is made up of 17 amino acids. The CDR3 DNA reads as TGTGCCAGCAGTTTCGGTACAGGGGGTAGATCCTACAATGAGCAGTTCTTC. Translation gives CASSFGTGGRSYNEQFF.

The genes are TRBV7-2 and TRBJ1-2; D unresolved. CDR3 size: 13 residues. The germline CDR1 and CDR2 sequences are SGHTA and FQGNSA. The V end was cut by 3 bases, the J end by 2 bases, with 7 bases between. CDR3 DNA: TGTGCCAGCAGCTTCCGGGAAAACTATGGCTACACCTTC. This codes for CASSFRENYGYTF.

The chain employs TRBV28 and TRBJ1-1, with 9 bases matching TRBD1. Per the germline V gene, CDR1 is MDHEN and CDR2 is SYDVKM. Trimming cost V 3 bases and J 1 base; bases outside gene matches: 9. The CDR3 extends over 17 amino acids. CDR3 in amino acids: CASSLDGRTGENTEAFF. The CDR3 DNA follows: TGTGCCAGCAGTTTGGACGGAAGGACAGGGGAGAACACTGAAGCTTTCTTT.

V gene TRBV5-1 combines with J gene TRBJ1-1; D unresolved. CDR1 is SGHRS, CDR2 YFSETQ, per germline. V lost 0 bases and J lost 0, with 6 bases in between. The CDR3 consists of 14 residues. The CDR3 is CASSLDGLNTEAFF. CDR3 coding DNA: TGCGCCAGCAGCTTGGACGGGTTGAACACTGAAGCTTTCTTT.

The chain links TRBV6-4 to TRBJ2-2; no reliable D call. The CDR3 covers 14 residues. Between the trimmed V and J ends, which lost 5 bases and 0 bases, there was a span of 7 bases. Looked up from germline, CDR1 is MRHNA and CDR2 is SNTAGT. The CDR3 DNA is TGTGCCAGCAGTAATAACCCGAACACCGGGGAGCTGTTTTTT. This gives the protein CASSNNPNTGELFF.

This clone was found once. Written as DNA, the CDR3 is TGCGCCAGCAGCCCCTCCGGACAGACAAAGAATTCACCCCTCCACTTT. This gives the protein CASSPSGQTKNSPLHF. The V and J genes are TRBV5-1 and TRBJ1-6; tentatively, D is TRBD1 (6 bases). The germline V gene encodes CDR1 SGHRS and CDR2 YFSETQ. The CDR3 has 16 amino acids. The V end lost 4 bases, the J end lost 7 bases, and 18 bases lay between the germline ends.

The V gene is TRBV7-6, the J gene TRBJ2-1; a possible D gene is TRBD2 (5 bases). The V and J ends lost 5 bases and 3 bases respectively, with 14 bases between them. Germline lookup yields CDR1 SGHVS and CDR2 FNYEAQ. The CDR3 spans 15 residues. The DNA of the CDR3 is TGTGCCAGCAGCCCCGCCCTAGCCTACTACAATGAGCAGTTCTTC. Residues: CASSPALAYYNEQFF.

This rearrangement joins TRBV5-4 to TRBJ1-4; D is perhaps TRBD1 (5 bases). Per the germline V gene, CDR1 is SGHNT and CDR2 is YYREEE (reference sequence). The CDR3 loop spans 16 amino acids. V shed 0 bases and J shed 0 bases, with 9 bases lying between them. As DNA, the CDR3 is TGTGCCAGCAGCTTGGGACAGTATGCAACTAATGAAAAACTGTTTTTT. Translating gives CASSLGQYATNEKLFF. The full variable domain, in which reference TRBV5-4 and TRBJ1-4 provide the parts outside the CDR3, is ETGVTQSPTHLIKTRGQQVTLRCSSQSGHNTVSWYQQALGQGPQFIFQYYREEENGRGNFPPRFSGLQFPNYSSELNVNALELDDSALYLCASSLGQYATNEKLFFGSGTQLSVL.

This clone was seen more than once but under ten times. The chain combines TRBV7-6 with TRBJ2-3, with TRBD2 identical over 14 bases. The CDR3 is 17 residues long. V was pared by 3 bases and J by 6 bases, with 8 bases of the junction left unmatched. Per the germline V gene, CDR1 is SGHVS and CDR2 is FNYEAQ. The CDR3 nucleotides are TGTGCCAGCAGCTTCTCCGGGACTAGCGGGGGTTTTGATACGCAGTATTTT. Translating it yields CASSFSGTSGGFDTQYF.

Points on this clone: Other DNA sequences in the same sample also yield this CDR3. The chain carries TRBV11-3 and TRBJ2-3; D unclear. Germline CDR1 is SGHNT and CDR2 is YENEEA. This CDR3 has 14 residues. V lost 3 bases and J lost 0, with 7 bases in between. CDR3 nucleotide sequence: TGTGCCAGCAGCTTGGGTAGGAGCACAGATACGCAGTATTTT. It yields the protein CASSLGRSTDTQYF. The full variable domain, with the rest looked up from reference TRBV11-3 and TRBJ2-3, is EAGVVQSPRYKIIEKKQPVAFWCNPISGHNTLYWYLQNLGQGPELLIRYENEEAVDDSQLPKDRFSAERLKGVDSTLKIQPAELGDSAVYLCASSLGRSTDTQYFGPGTRLTVL.